This entry lists 29 T cell receptor beta chains sequenced from one sample in a study of shared clonotypes between healthy human individuals. Data came from immunoSEQ multiplex PCR; TCRdb stores just in-frame clones and leaves some out. The sample holds nearly 1,000,000 clones, about three quarters seen once. The specimen sequenced was memory CD4+ T cells sorted from blood. Subset in this sample: CD45RA-negative fraction. These receptors originate from a man between 18 and 29 years old in good health.

The chain employs TRBV10-3 and TRBJ2-7, with D possibly TRBD1 on 6 matching bases. The germline V and J ends were trimmed by 5 bases and 3 bases, with 14 bases remaining between them. CDR3 length: 14 amino acids. Germline loops: CDR1 ENHRY, CDR2 SYGVKD. Written as DNA, the CDR3 is TGTGCCATCAGTTCAGGGGACGTGGTCTACGAGCAGTACTTC. This sequence encodes CAISSGDVVYEQYF.

A remark on this clone: This specimen includes other DNA sequences encoding the same CDR3. The chain recombines TRBV5-6 with TRBJ2-7; D is unclear. Germline V CDR1 and CDR2: SGHDT, YYEEEE. This CDR3 contains 12 residues. V lost 3 bases and J 3 bases, leaving 7 bases between the germline ends. The CDR3 bases are TGTGCCAGCAGCTCGACCCTCTACGAGCAGTACTTC. Encoded protein: CASSSTLYEQYF.

This chain connects TRBV4-1 to TRBJ2-2, with 12 bases identical to TRBD2. Germline loops: CDR1 MGHRA, CDR2 YSYEKL. V gave up 2 bases and J gave up 2 bases; unmatched junction bases: 6. The CDR3 is 18 amino acids. DNA for the CDR3: TGCGCCAGCAGCCAATTTCCTAGCGGGGGGGCAAACACCGGGGAGCTGTTTTTT. It yields the protein CASSQFPSGGANTGELFF.

V usage is TRBV5-8 and J usage is TRBJ2-7; D not certain. The CDR3 extends over 15 amino acids. V lost 1 base to trimming and J lost 6 bases, with 17 bases between them. In germline, CDR1 is SGHTS, CDR2 YDEGEE. CDR3 nucleotides: TGTGCCAGCAGCTTGCTAGGCGGACGGCAAAGCGAGCAGTACTTC. Translated: CASSLLGGRQSEQYF. Complete variable domain (other parts from reference TRBV5-8 and TRBJ2-7): EAGVTQSPTHLIKTRGQQATLRCSPISGHTSVYWYQQALGLGLQFLLWYDEGEERNRGNFPPRFSGRQFPNYSSELNVNALELEDSALYLCASSLLGGRQSEQYFGPGTRLTVT.

The chain employs TRBV19 and TRBJ2-7, with D maybe TRBD2 (7 bases). Trimming took 5 bases from V and 2 from J, leaving 19 bases between them. Per the germline V gene, CDR1 is LNHDA and CDR2 is SQIVND (reference sequence). There are 16 residues in the CDR3. The CDR3 loop reads CASSPGGGGPAYEQYF. The CDR3 DNA follows: TGTGCCAGTAGTCCAGGAGGGGGAGGGCCGGCCTACGAGCAGTACTTC.

Of note for this clone: Distinct nucleotide sequences in the sample also encode this CDR3. CDR3 nucleotide sequence: TGTGCCAGCAGCTTAAGCGGGGGAAGCACAGATACGCAGTATTTT. Protein: CASSLSGGSTDTQYF. The V call is TRBV7-2, the J call TRBJ2-3, with 8 positions matching TRBD2. CDR1 is SGHTA and CDR2 is FQGNSA in the germline V gene. The CDR3 sequence is 15 residues long. V was pared by 2 bases and J by 0 bases, with 1 base of the junction left unmatched.

A note on this clone: In the same sample, other DNA sequences code for this CDR3. This sequence joins TRBV6-6 and TRBJ1-1; D is unclear. There are 14 residues in the CDR3. V dropped 0 bases and J dropped 1 base, with 6 bases sitting between them. Germline-derived CDR1 and CDR2 are MNHNY and SVGAGI (reference sequence). This chain's CDR3 is CASSYSRPNTEAFF. CDR3 nucleotide sequence: TGTGCCAGCAGTTACTCACGGCCGAACACTGAAGCTTTCTTT.

In regard to this clone: This same CDR3 is encoded by further DNA sequences in the sample. The J gene is TRBJ1-1, the V gene TRBV30; 9 bases align to TRBD1. The V and J ends lost 1 base and 6 bases, in that order; junction bases with no gene match: 0. This CDR3 region has 12 residues. CDR1 and CDR2 from the germline V gene are GTSNPN and SVGIG (reference sequence). The chain's CDR3 is CAWSGQGAEAFF. The CDR3 nucleotides are TGTGCCTGGAGTGGACAGGGGGCTGAAGCTTTCTTT.

The chain employs TRBV30 and TRBJ2-6; a weak D match, TRBD2 (6 bases). The germline V gene has CDR1 GTSNPN and CDR2 SVGIG (reference sequence). The CDR3 consists of 17 residues. Trimming cost V 4 bases and J 0 bases, with 16 bases left between them. The CDR3 protein is CAWTPGLLPSGANVLTF. CDR3 coding DNA: TGTGCCTGGACTCCGGGACTCCTACCCTCTGGGGCCAACGTCCTGACTTTC. Supplemented by reference TRBV30 and TRBJ2-6, the full variable domain reads SQTIHQWPATLVQPVGSPLSLECTVEGTSNPNLYWYRQAAGRGLQLLFYSVGIGQISSEVPQNLSASRPQDRQFILSSKKLLLSDSGFYLCAWTPGLLPSGANVLTFGAGSRLTVL.

This sequence joins TRBV19 and TRBJ1-2; D is ambiguous. Germline loops: CDR1 LNHDA, CDR2 SQIVND (reference sequence). The CDR3 runs to 14 residues. V shed 4 bases and J shed 1 base, with 10 bases lying between them. The CDR3 DNA follows: TGTGCCAGTAGTAGATCAGGATTTAACTATGGCTACACCTTC. It is translated as CASSRSGFNYGYTF.

V and J are TRBV5-1 and TRBJ2-5; D could derive from TRBD1 or TRBD2 (6 bases each). Trimming pared 6 bases from V and 1 base from J, leaving 16 bases between. CDR3 size: 15 residues. Germline V gene lookup returns CDR1 SGHRS and CDR2 YFSETQ. CDR3 sequence (DNA): TGCGCCAGCAAGACCAGGGGAGGTGGCCAAGAGACCCAGTACTTC. Amino acid sequence: CASKTRGGGQETQYF.

The rearrangement uses TRBV5-1 and TRBJ2-1, with D maybe TRBD1 (5 bases). The V gene's germline CDR1 is SGHRS and CDR2 YFSETQ. The CDR3 sequence is 14 residues long. V gave up 4 bases and J gave up 5 bases, with 13 bases separating them. For the CDR3, the DNA is TGCGCCAGCAGCGCCCAGGGTAAGGACAATGAGCAGTTCTTC. Translation gives CASSAQGKDNEQFF.

This chain uses TRBV13 with TRBJ2-2; maybe TRBD2 (5 bases). The CDR3 loop spans 13 amino acids. V was pared by 6 bases and J by 5 bases, with 10 bases between. Germline CDR1 PRHDT, CDR2 FYEKMQ (reference sequence). The CDR3 sequence: CASSSGETGELFF. The CDR3, as DNA: TGTGCCAGCAGTAGTGGGGAGACCGGGGAGCTGTTTTTT.

This clone showed up many times. The J gene is TRBJ2-1, the V gene TRBV2, with 8 bases lining up with TRBD1. The J segment lost 5 bases and the V segment lost 5 bases, leaving 5 bases of the junction unmatched. The CDR3 loop spans 14 amino acids. Germline loops: CDR1 SNHLY, CDR2 FYNNEI. Here the CDR3 DNA reads TGTGCCAGCAGTCCGGACAGGGCCGACAATGAGCAGTTCTTC. Its translation is CASSPDRADNEQFF.

This clone was recorded many times. The chain combines TRBV29-1 with TRBJ2-3; D may match TRBD1 or TRBD2 (5 bases each). This CDR3 is built from 12 residues. Trimming shortened V by 2 bases and J by 6 bases, and 9 bases separated the two germline ends. Germline CDR1 SQVTM, CDR2 ANQGSEA. The CDR3 DNA is TGCAGCGTTGAATGGGGGAAGGATACGCAGTATTTT. It translates to CSVEWGKDTQYF.

This clone was found once. The CDR3 sequence is CASSMSRYEQYF. CDR3 bases: TGTGCCAGTAGTATGTCCCGCTACGAGCAGTACTTC. This chain joins TRBV19 and TRBJ2-7, with D unresolved. Trimming cost V 3 bases and J 3 bases, with 6 bases left between them. The CDR3 contains 12 residues. Germline CDR1 LNHDA, CDR2 SQIVND (reference sequence).

The rearrangement joins TRBV5-1 to TRBJ1-1, with D tentatively TRBD1 (6 bases). The CDR3 sequence is 15 residues long. Trimming took 3 bases from V and 4 from J, leaving 16 bases between them. Germline values: CDR1 SGHRS, CDR2 YFSETQ. This chain's CDR3 is CASSSAAQGGTEAFF. The CDR3 DNA reads TGCGCCAGCAGCTCGGCTGCACAGGGAGGCACTGAAGCTTTCTTT.

The chain couples TRBV27 to TRBJ1-6; D gene ambiguous. V gave up 4 bases and J gave up 11 bases, with 9 bases separating them. Germline values: CDR1 MNHEY, CDR2 SMNVEV (reference sequence). The CDR3 loop spans 12 amino acids. The DNA of the CDR3 is TGTGCCAGCAGTTCCGTCAGAGCACCCCTCCACTTT. It yields the protein CASSSVRAPLHF.

This clone occurred a few times. The rearrangement links TRBV6-1 to TRBJ1-6; D is possibly TRBD1 (6 bases). V lost 5 bases, J lost 10 bases, and 15 bases lay in between. The CDR3 runs to 14 residues. Germline assignment: CDR1 MNHNS and CDR2 SASEGT. CDR3 nucleotides: TGTGCCAGCAGTCCCGGCGGGGGCGAATCACCCCTCCACTTT. Protein sequence: CASSPGGGESPLHF.

This clone was observed a handful of times. The chain joins TRBV7-6 to TRBJ2-1, with 13 bases matching TRBD2. Germline values: CDR1 SGHVS, CDR2 FNYEAQ. J lost 8 bases, V lost 5 bases, and 6 bases had no gene match. The CDR3 has 15 residues. CDR3 loop: CASSRRTSGGDEQFF. DNA of the CDR3: TGTGCCAGCAGCCGCCGGACTAGCGGGGGAGATGAGCAGTTCTTC.

The chain combines TRBV6-1 with TRBJ2-1; TRBD2 might be the D (6 bases). The CDR3 spans 14 residues. Germline-derived CDR1 and CDR2 are MNHNS and SASEGT. V gave up 7 bases and J gave up 8 bases, with 18 bases separating them. The CDR3 DNA sequence: TGTGCCAGCACCGGAGGGCAGCCGGGCGATGAGCAGTTCTTC. Translation gives CASTGGQPGDEQFF.

V gene TRBV28 combines with J gene TRBJ2-7, with 9 bases aligning to TRBD1. Germline V CDR1 and CDR2: MDHEN, SYDVKM. The CDR3 length is 13 residues. Germline trimming cut 3 bases from V and 8 bases from J; bases unmatched to any gene: 5. CDR3 region: CASSFGTGWKQYF. Here the CDR3 DNA reads TGTGCCAGCAGTTTCGGGACAGGGTGGAAGCAGTACTTC.

Note on this clone: Within the sample, other DNA sequences also encode this same CDR3. This sequence joins TRBV29-1 and TRBJ2-3, with D uncertain. The CDR3 runs 12 residues. CDR1 is SQVTM, CDR2 ANQGSEA, per germline. The V end lost 6 bases, the J end lost 2 bases, and 9 bases lay between the germline ends. The CDR3 is CSVVSFTDTQYF. The CDR3 coding sequence is TGCAGCGTCGTCTCTTTCACAGATACGCAGTATTTT.

CDR3 sequence: CASSDGLSTGELFF. The CDR3, as DNA: TGTGCCAGCAGCGACGGACTGTCCACCGGGGAGCTGTTTTTT. The chain links TRBV9 to TRBJ2-2, with D possibly TRBD2 on 5 matching bases. The CDR3 totals 14 residues. Germline V gene sequence: CDR1 SGDLS, CDR2 YYNGEE. Trimming pared 3 bases from V and 4 bases from J, leaving 10 bases between.

With regard to this clone: At the DNA level, this CDR3 is encoded by other sequences in the same sample as well. The chain recombines TRBV30 with TRBJ1-3; no definite D call. CDR1 is GTSNPN and CDR2 is SVGIG in the germline V gene (reference sequence). With 2 bases removed from V and 7 bases from J, the gap between germline ends came to 6 bases. The CDR3 consists of 11 residues. The chain's CDR3 is CAWSIENTIYF. CDR3 nucleotide sequence: TGTGCCTGGAGTATCGAGAACACCATATATTTT.

J is TRBJ2-1 and V is TRBV2; 11 bases map to TRBD2. Germline V gene data show CDR1 as SNHLY and CDR2 as FYNNEI. V was pared by 6 bases and J by 8 bases, with 9 bases of the junction left unmatched. The CDR3 sequence is 15 residues long. CDR3 sequence reads: CASSLAGGPGDEQFF. CDR3 sequence (DNA): TGTGCCAGCAGCTTAGCGGGAGGGCCTGGGGATGAGCAGTTCTTC. The whole variable domain, remainder taken from reference TRBV2 and TRBJ2-1, is EPEVTQTPSHQVTQMGQEVILRCVPISNHLYFYWYRQILGQKVEFLVSFYNNEISEKSEIFDDQFSVERPDGSNFTLKIRSTKLEDSAMYFCASSLAGGPGDEQFFGPGTRLTVL.

The V call is TRBV6-1, the J call TRBJ2-6, with D unresolved. This CDR3 comprises 14 residues. V dropped 3 bases and J dropped 2 bases, with 5 bases sitting between them. The V gene's germline CDR1 is MNHNS and CDR2 SASEGT. CDR3 region: CASSDPPGANVLTF. Written as DNA, the CDR3 is TGTGCCAGCAGTGATCCCCCTGGGGCCAACGTCCTGACTTTC.

The chain links TRBV7-2 to TRBJ1-1; D remains ambiguous. The CDR3 runs 16 residues. The V gene's germline CDR1 is SGHTA and CDR2 FQGNSA. Trimming took off 2 bases at V and 1 base at J, with 14 bases between the two ends. The CDR3 is CASSLMGRAANTEAFF. CDR3 DNA: TGTGCCAGCAGCTTAATGGGAAGGGCTGCGAACACTGAAGCTTTCTTT.

The genes are TRBV28 and TRBJ1-6; tentatively, D is TRBD1 (5 bases). There are 15 residues in the CDR3. Trimming cost V 4 bases and J 10 bases, with 17 bases left between them. The germline V gene encodes CDR1 MDHEN and CDR2 SYDVKM. The CDR3 loop is CASSSEGGVRSPLHF. CDR3 nucleotide sequence: TGTGCCAGCAGTTCCGAAGGAGGGGTGCGGTCACCCCTCCACTTT.